This T cell receptor (beta chain) was recovered during a study of OX40 agonist ivuxolimab in advanced cancers. This clone was observed a single time. Trimming cost V 3 bases and J 2 bases, with 22 bases left between them. The CDR3 runs to 18 residues. The germline V gene has CDR1 LNHNV and CDR2 YYDKDF (reference sequence). Produced via immunoSEQ multiplex PCR; TCRdb's table is partial and in-frame only. Of over 55,000 clones detected, just over 90% appear once; the ten largest clones hold less than 2.5%. The sequence was collected from an adult with an advanced solid tumor such as melanoma, head and neck, liver or kidney cancer. The chain carries TRBV15 and TRBJ2-5; D is ambiguous. The source material was CD4+ or CD8+ T cells sorted from blood, sampled in a trial of the OX40 agonist ivuxolimab. The CDR3: CATSSLHRQAGLQETQYF. The DNA for the CDR3 is TGTGCCACCAGCAGCCTACATCGACAAGCCGGCCTACAAGAGACCCAGTACTTC.